This TCR beta chain came from a study of shared clonotypes between healthy human individuals (dated by TCRdb to between 2020 and 2021). With regard to the full study: The cohort included three men and a couple of women between 18 and 49 years of age. To estimate repertoire size and how much clonotypes are shared between individuals, the study performed deep sequencing of blood TCR repertoires from a few healthy adults. Different laboratories and diverse techniques were used to prepare libraries and sequence TCR repertoires, to increase sequencing depth and limit assay-specific biases. Between about 0.94 and 8.9 billion PBMCs per donor were obtained by leukapheresis.

Beyond this particular receptor, the publication reports: Based on pairwise subsampling, the degree of clonotype sharing among donors was expected to be affected by sequencing depth. Sampling was restricted to blood, and TCR repertoires in tissues likely differ from the TCR repertoires found in blood. Because the study included only a small number of donors, the genetic and exposure-history diversity represented was limited.

Using the deep immunoSEQ assay, multiplex PCR amplified TCR CDR3 regions from genomic DNA. Genomic DNA extracted from each cell subset was distributed evenly over all wells of several immunoSEQ 96-well plates, and each plate served as one replicate. For unsorted PBMC, 250 to 300 ng of genomic DNA, equivalent to 25,000 to 35,000 T cell genomes, went into each replicate PCR. Unsorted PBMC genomic DNA was sequenced across ten immunoSEQ deep assay plates. Purified libraries were measured with a Qubit 3.0 fluorometer, size-checked on a Bioanalyzer 2100, and measured again with the KAPA Library Quantification kit. Every immunoSEQ 96-well plate was sequenced on a dedicated single-read 150-cycle Illumina NextSeq 550 flow cell. The paper's processing steps were these. The immunoSEQ output contained only junctional sequences without quality scores, so filtering could not match that applied to full-length reads. Sequences were annotated with PyIR, a Python wrapper for IgBLAST v1.9, and V/J genes and CDR3 were assigned using IMGT germline references. Any read was removed if the V/J assignment was weak (E-value above 1e-6), the CDR3 was missing, or the read contained stop codons, out-of-frame junctions, or ambiguous translated residues. V3J clonotypes were defined as sequences sharing an identical inferred V gene, J gene, and CDR3 amino acid sequence. Percentage overlap between repertoires was calculated by dividing the number of shared unique clonotypes by the size of the smaller repertoire. Repertoire richness was assessed with RTK rarefaction, the Chao1 estimator, and Recon v2.1 estimates of unobserved clonotypes. The source is immuneACCESS, and TCRdb retained only in-frame sequences with V and J called. Part of the clones is not carried over; for the studies checked, unresolved V genes explain less than half of this, and the remainder is unexplained. For V, J and clone size, that table is used; D and trimming come from the DNA. The sample table records about 480,000 clones; 60% to 80% of these occur just once. The ten largest clones add up to under 15% of the sample.

With respect to this clone: Its specific antigen is unknown. Qualities for individual bases were not recorded, and no much larger clone is one base off.

Healthy HIV-negative adults with no recently reported acute infections or vaccinations were included as donors. Only Caucasian adults living in Nashville, Tennessee, USA were represented among the donors. For unsorted samples, tens of millions of PBMCs were counted, and genomic DNA was extracted using the QIAamp DNA Blood Mini kit. Blood was obtained by leukapheresis, after which PBMCs were separated by Ficoll-Histopaque density gradient centrifugation and cryopreserved in liquid nitrogen vapor phase. The CDR3 holds 15 amino acids from the cysteine to the phenylalanine. The entry retains the CDR3 DNA only, 45 bases that are in frame from base 1. The junction shows trimming of 7 bases on V and 0 bases on J, and the gene matches do not reach 6 bases of it. Sequences LNHDA (CDR1) and SQIVND (CDR2) are obtained from the germline V gene (reference sequence).

Recombination linked TRBV19 to TRBJ1-3, with TRBD1 identical over 7 junction bases. Input material: PBMCs. The clonotype was recovered from a woman aged 40 to 50 in good health. Some clones in this sample may be carry-over from other donors' samples. The CDR3 here reads CASKVDRDSGNTIYF. The DNA reads TGTGCCAGTAAGGTCGACAGGGACTCTGGAAACACCATATATTTT.